Shown below are 30 T cell receptor beta chains from a single sample sequenced in a study of cytomegalovirus exposure and HLA in healthy donors. Primers: 60 Vbeta forward and 13 Jbeta reverse. The protocol was immunoSEQ multiplex PCR, while the TCRdb copy is restricted to in-frame clones and leaves out a portion. The table lists about 120,000 clones, more than 80% of them singletons, with about 1.8% in the top ten. The sequenced material came from PBMCs. Receptors were obtained from a man in his forties in good health and CMV-seronegative.

V gene TRBV28 combines with J gene TRBJ2-3, with D possibly TRBD1 on 7 matching bases. Germline CDR1 MDHEN, CDR2 SYDVKM. This CDR3 has 18 residues. The V end lost 3 bases, the J end lost 0 bases, and 19 bases lay between the germline ends. The CDR3 bases are TGTGCCAGCAGTTTTCTTTTCGGCAGGGGGGACAGCACAGATACGCAGTATTTT. This codes for CASSFLFGRGDSTDTQYF.

The gene calls are TRBV4-3 and TRBJ1-1; no clear D. V lost 2 bases and J lost 1, with 5 bases in between. Germline lookup yields CDR1 LGHNA and CDR2 YSLEER. This CDR3 contains 13 residues. Written as DNA, the CDR3 is TGCGCCAGCAGCCAATTCAGGAACACTGAAGCTTTCTTT. Its translation: CASSQFRNTEAFF.

The V and J genes are TRBV11-2 and TRBJ2-1, with a weak D call TRBD1 (5 bases). The CDR3 has 14 amino acids. V gave up 8 bases and J gave up 3 bases, with 14 bases separating them. Germline CDR1 is SGHAT and CDR2 is FQNNGV. The CDR3 coding sequence is TGTGCCAGCGGAAACTGGGGCAACTACAATGAGCAGTTCTTC. Translating gives CASGNWGNYNEQFF. The whole variable domain, filled in from reference TRBV11-2 and TRBJ2-1, reads EAGVAQSPRYKIIEKRQSVAFWCNPISGHATLYWYQQILGQGPKLLIQFQNNGVVDDSQLPKDRFSAERLKGVDSTLKIQPAKLEDSAVYLCASGNWGNYNEQFFGPGTRLTVL.

Written as DNA, the CDR3 is TGTGCCAGCGTTTCCGACAGTAGGTACAATGAGCAGTTCTTC. Encoded protein: CASVSDSRYNEQFF. The V and J genes are TRBV6-5 and TRBJ2-1, with a possible D match to TRBD1 (5 bases). Germline CDR1 and CDR2: MNHEY and SVGAGI. V was clipped by 8 bases and J by 4 bases, with 15 bases between them. The CDR3 is 14 residues long.

This chain uses TRBV6-6 with TRBJ1-1, with 8 bases aligning to TRBD1. The CDR3 has 13 residues. CDR1 and CDR2 (germline): MNHNY, SVGAGI (reference sequence). After removal of 5 bases from V and 4 bases from J, the junction contained 3 bases not matched to a gene. The CDR3 loop reads CASSGQGATEAFF. CDR3 DNA sequence: TGTGCCAGCAGTGGACAGGGCGCCACTGAAGCTTTCTTT.

This chain links TRBV5-6 with TRBJ1-2; D is undetermined. There are 12 residues in the CDR3. Trimming pared 1 base from V and 7 bases from J, leaving 8 bases between. Germline CDR1 reads SGHDT; CDR2 reads YYEEEE. The CDR3 region is CASSLYGSGYTF. DNA of the CDR3: TGTGCCAGCAGCTTGTACGGGAGTGGCTACACCTTC. Using reference TRBV5-6 and TRBJ1-2 for the parts outside the CDR3, the full variable domain is DAGVTQSPTHLIKTRGQQVTLRCSPKSGHDTVSWYQQALGQGPQFIFQYYEEEERQRGNFPDRFSGHQFPNYSSELNVNALLLGDSALYLCASSLYGSGYTFGSGTRLTVV.

V usage is TRBV7-9 and J usage is TRBJ1-4; D gene uncertain. V dropped 1 base and J dropped 8 bases, with 14 bases sitting between them. The CDR3 length is 15 residues. From germline, CDR1 is SEHNR and CDR2 FQNEAQ (reference sequence). CDR3 protein: CASSLGQVIEEKLFF. The CDR3 DNA reads as TGTGCCAGCAGCTTAGGTCAGGTTATAGAGGAAAAACTGTTTTTT. The full variable domain, in which reference TRBV7-9 and TRBJ1-4 provide the parts outside the CDR3, is DTGVSQNPRHKITKRGQNVTFRCDPISEHNRLYWYRQTLGQGPEFLTYFQNEAQLEKSRLLSDRFSAERPKGSFSTLEIQRTEQGDSAMYLCASSLGQVIEEKLFFGSGTQLSVL.

The chain is built from TRBV4-2 and TRBJ2-2; D ambiguous. Germline V gene sequence: CDR1 LGHNA, CDR2 YNFKEQ. V lost 2 bases and J lost 2, with 12 bases in between. The CDR3 has 16 residues. This chain's CDR3 is CASSQPEASNTGELFF. CDR3 sequence (DNA): TGTGCCAGCAGCCAACCCGAGGCCTCCAACACCGGGGAGCTGTTTTTT.

The chain joins TRBV7-6 to TRBJ1-2; TRBD1 might be the D (6 bases). Germline V CDR1 and CDR2: SGHVS, FNYEAQ. This CDR3 spans 14 amino acids. Trimming cost V 5 bases and J 6 bases, with 16 bases left between them. The CDR3 protein is CASSARGGDDGYTF. CDR3 DNA: TGTGCCAGCAGCGCACGAGGGGGGGATGATGGCTACACCTTC.

The chain uses TRBV6-6 and TRBJ1-2; D is possibly TRBD1 (5 bases). The CDR3 covers 12 residues. V lost 6 bases and J lost 3, with 8 bases in between. Germline assignment: CDR1 MNHNY and CDR2 SVGAGI (reference sequence). CDR3 in DNA: TGTGCCAGCAGCGACAGCTACTATGGCTACACCTTC. This translates into CASSDSYYGYTF.

The chain couples TRBV2 to TRBJ2-5; 15 bases line up with TRBD2. Germline CDR1 reads SNHLY; CDR2 reads FYNNEI. V gave up 5 bases and J gave up 4 bases; unmatched junction bases: 5. CDR3 length equals 16 residues. DNA for the CDR3: TGTGCCAGCAGTCCTGGACTAGCGGGGGGGTTAGAGACCCAGTACTTC. Translating gives CASSPGLAGGLETQYF.

The chain recombines TRBV5-4 with TRBJ1-6; TRBD1 is a possible D gene (5 bases). From germline, CDR1 is SGHNT and CDR2 YYREEE (reference sequence). The CDR3 loop spans 18 amino acids. V was cut by 5 bases and J by 0 bases, with 18 bases left in between. CDR3 nucleotide sequence: TGTGCCAGCAGAAATCGCGAACAAGACAGCTCCTATAATTCACCCCTCCACTTT. Translation gives CASRNREQDSSYNSPLHF.

This chain links TRBV28 with TRBJ1-1, with 8 bases that match TRBD1. V gave up 3 bases and J gave up 4 bases; unmatched junction bases: 7. Germline V gene lookup returns CDR1 MDHEN and CDR2 SYDVKM. This CDR3 comprises 15 residues. In DNA, the CDR3 is TGTGCCAGCAGTTTGCCAGGGGGCGGTCCCACTGAAGCTTTCTTT. This encodes CASSLPGGGPTEAFF.

The chain joins TRBV11-2 to TRBJ2-1; 7 bases line up with TRBD2. The germline V gene encodes CDR1 SGHAT and CDR2 FQNNGV. Unmatched junction bases numbered 7, after V lost 5 bases and J lost 0 bases. This CDR3 spans 16 amino acids. The CDR3 DNA sequence: TGTGCCAGCAGCCGACCGGGGACTAACTCCTACAATGAGCAGTTCTTC. This codes for CASSRPGTNSYNEQFF. The whole variable domain, filled in from reference TRBV11-2 and TRBJ2-1, reads EAGVAQSPRYKIIEKRQSVAFWCNPISGHATLYWYQQILGQGPKLLIQFQNNGVVDDSQLPKDRFSAERLKGVDSTLKIQPAKLEDSAVYLCASSRPGTNSYNEQFFGPGTRLTVL.

The chain recombines TRBV27 with TRBJ2-5, with D maybe TRBD1 (5 bases). The CDR3 runs to 13 residues. Germline values: CDR1 MNHEY, CDR2 SMNVEV (reference sequence). The ends were cut back, 5 bases at V and 2 bases at J, with 9 bases in the middle. CDR3 protein: CASSTGQQETQYF. The CDR3 DNA reads TGTGCCAGCAGTACAGGACAACAAGAGACCCAGTACTTC.

The table lists this clone with a count of one. The gene calls are TRBV5-5 and TRBJ2-2, with D possibly being TRBD2 (7 bases). This CDR3 has 15 residues. The V gene lost 0 bases and the J gene lost 5 bases, with 11 bases spanning the gap. Germline CDR1 is SGHKS and CDR2 is YYEKEE (reference sequence). The CDR3 DNA is TGTGCCAGCAGCTTGGGGACTAGGGGGACCGGGGAGCTGTTTTTT. Amino acids: CASSLGTRGTGELFF.

The CDR3 DNA reads TGTGCCAGCAGCTATAGCGGGAAATCGAGTGAGACCCAGTACTTC. This translates into CASSYSGKSSETQYF. The chain is built from TRBV7-3 and TRBJ2-5; 8 bases fit TRBD2. The CDR3 spans 15 residues. V gave up 4 bases and J gave up 5 bases; unmatched junction bases: 9. Per the germline V gene, CDR1 is SGHTA and CDR2 is FQGTGA.

V usage is TRBV9 and J usage is TRBJ2-7; D not resolved. Germline CDR1 is SGDLS and CDR2 is YYNGEE. Trimming shortened V by 6 bases and J by 3 bases, and 13 bases separated the two germline ends. This CDR3 has 13 amino acids. The CDR3 spells CASNPAGYYEQYF. The CDR3 coding sequence is TGTGCCAGCAACCCGGCAGGTTACTACGAGCAGTACTTC.

The chain uses TRBV5-1 and TRBJ2-7, with 7 bases fitting TRBD1. CDR1 and CDR2 (germline): SGHRS, YFSETQ. This CDR3 contains 13 residues. Trimming took 4 bases from V and 2 from J; bases not matched to a gene: 3. The CDR3 sequence is CASSTGQTYEQYF. In DNA form, the CDR3 reads TGCGCCAGCAGCACGGGACAGACCTACGAGCAGTACTTC.

The CDR3 DNA follows: TGTGCCAGCATAAGGGGGACCACTGAAGCTTTCTTT. It codes for CASIRGTTEAFF. This rearrangement joins TRBV7-9 to TRBJ1-1; perhaps TRBD1 as D (6 bases). In germline, CDR1 is SEHNR, CDR2 FQNEAQ (reference sequence). V was pared by 7 bases and J by 4 bases, with 10 bases between. The CDR3 loop spans 12 amino acids.

V usage is TRBV5-1 and J usage is TRBJ2-5; 7 positions agree with TRBD1. The germline V gene has CDR1 SGHRS and CDR2 YFSETQ. The CDR3 has 11 residues. V trimming: 6 bases; J trimming: 7 bases; junction bases outside the gene matches: 3. CDR3 bases: TGCGCCAGCACCAACAGGGGGACCCAGTACTTC. Translated, it gives CASTNRGTQYF.

V gene TRBV2 combines with J gene TRBJ1-5; unclear D gene. This CDR3 is 14 amino acids long. CDR1 and CDR2 (germline): SNHLY, FYNNEI. V was cut by 3 bases and J by 4 bases, with 10 bases left in between. CDR3 DNA sequence: TGTGCCAGCAGTGAGACAAGTAGTAATCAGCCCCAGCATTTT. Translated: CASSETSSNQPQHF.

The chain couples TRBV19 to TRBJ2-1, with TRBD2 identical over 10 bases. This CDR3 spans 14 amino acids. Germline CDR1 LNHDA, CDR2 SQIVND (reference sequence). V lost 9 bases, J lost 9 bases, and 11 bases stayed unmatched. The CDR3 DNA reads TGTGCCAGCTCGGCTAGCGGGAGTCGGGGTGAGCAGTTCTTC. Protein sequence: CASSASGSRGEQFF.

The chain links TRBV7-6 to TRBJ1-3; D is ambiguous. The CDR3 extends over 18 amino acids. Trimming removed 0 bases from V and 0 bases from J, with 15 bases in between. CDR1 and CDR2 from the germline V gene are SGHVS and FNYEAQ. The CDR3 spells CASSLAAWAIISGNTIYF. Here the CDR3 DNA reads TGTGCCAGCAGCTTAGCTGCTTGGGCCATAATCTCTGGAAACACCATATATTTT.

The CDR3 protein is CASSGTTSDYEQYF. CDR3 sequence (DNA): TGTGCCAGCAGCGGCACTACCTCTGACTACGAGCAGTACTTC. The rearrangement uses TRBV9 and TRBJ2-7; D is undetermined. CDR1 and CDR2 from the germline V gene are SGDLS and YYNGEE. Trimming cost V 3 bases and J 3 bases, with 13 bases left between them. This CDR3 spans 14 amino acids.

This sequence joins TRBV27 and TRBJ1-6; tentatively, D is TRBD1 (5 bases). The V and J ends lost 5 bases and 5 bases respectively, with 19 bases between them. Germline loops: CDR1 MNHEY, CDR2 SMNVEV (reference sequence). The CDR3 runs to 17 residues. The DNA of the CDR3 is TGTGCCAGCAGTACAACGCAGGGAAAAGGTGATAATTCACCCCTCCACTTT. This gives the protein CASSTTQGKGDNSPLHF.

The chain uses TRBV27 and TRBJ1-1, with 9 nucleotides matching TRBD1. Germline CDR1 reads MNHEY; CDR2 reads SMNVEV (reference sequence). The CDR3 covers 15 residues. V trimming: 5 bases; J trimming: 3 bases; junction bases outside the gene matches: 7. CDR3 sequence: CASSTGTGWDTEAFF. The CDR3 DNA reads as TGTGCCAGCAGTACAGGGACAGGGTGGGACACTGAAGCTTTCTTT.

CDR3 in amino acids: CASMSGSTDTQYF. CDR3 nucleotides: TGTGCCAGCATGAGCGGAAGCACAGATACGCAGTATTTT. This chain connects TRBV6-5 to TRBJ2-3, with D maybe TRBD2 (5 bases). This CDR3 comprises 13 residues. With 7 bases removed from V and 0 bases from J, the gap between germline ends came to 8 bases. The germline V gene has CDR1 MNHEY and CDR2 SVGAGI.

The chain joins TRBV23-1 to TRBJ2-5, with TRBD1 as a possible D gene (5 bases). TRBV23-1 qualifies as an ORF whose function is uncertain. CDR3 size: 13 residues. V was trimmed by 8 bases and J by 3 bases, leaving 13 bases between them. The CDR3 reads CASLKLGEETQYF. The CDR3 DNA reads TGCGCCAGCCTCAAGTTAGGGGAAGAGACCCAGTACTTC.

The V call is TRBV20-1, the J call TRBJ2-4; a weak D match, TRBD2 (6 bases). The CDR3 contains 11 residues. Germline V lookup: CDR1 DFQATT, CDR2 SNEGSKA (reference sequence). Between the trimmed V and J ends, which lost 5 bases and 6 bases, there was a span of 8 bases. Here the CDR3 DNA reads TGCAGTGCTCGGGACTTAAACATTCAGTACTTC. It codes for CSARDLNIQYF.